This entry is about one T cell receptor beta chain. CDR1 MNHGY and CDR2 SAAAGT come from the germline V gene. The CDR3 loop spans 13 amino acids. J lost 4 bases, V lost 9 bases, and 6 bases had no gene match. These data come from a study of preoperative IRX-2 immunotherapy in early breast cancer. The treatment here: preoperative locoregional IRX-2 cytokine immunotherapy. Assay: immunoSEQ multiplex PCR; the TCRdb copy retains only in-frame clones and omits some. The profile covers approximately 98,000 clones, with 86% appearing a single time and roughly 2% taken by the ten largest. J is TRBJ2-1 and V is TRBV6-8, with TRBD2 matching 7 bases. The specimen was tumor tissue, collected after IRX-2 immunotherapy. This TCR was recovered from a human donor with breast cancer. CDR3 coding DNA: TGTGCCAGAGCAGCGGGATTGTACAATGAGCAGTTCTTC. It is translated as CARAAGLYNEQFF.